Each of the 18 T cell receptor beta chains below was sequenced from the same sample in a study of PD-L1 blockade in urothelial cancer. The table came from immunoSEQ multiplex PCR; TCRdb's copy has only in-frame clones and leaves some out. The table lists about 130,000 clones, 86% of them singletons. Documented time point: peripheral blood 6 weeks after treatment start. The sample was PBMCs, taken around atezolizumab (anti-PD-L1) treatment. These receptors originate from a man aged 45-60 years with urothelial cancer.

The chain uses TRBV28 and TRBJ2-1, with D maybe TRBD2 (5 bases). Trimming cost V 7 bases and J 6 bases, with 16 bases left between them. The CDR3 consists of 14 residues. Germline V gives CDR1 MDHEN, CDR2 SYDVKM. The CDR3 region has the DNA TGTGCCAGCACGGAGAGCGGCCGGGGCAATGAGCAGTTCTTC. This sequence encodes CASTESGRGNEQFF.

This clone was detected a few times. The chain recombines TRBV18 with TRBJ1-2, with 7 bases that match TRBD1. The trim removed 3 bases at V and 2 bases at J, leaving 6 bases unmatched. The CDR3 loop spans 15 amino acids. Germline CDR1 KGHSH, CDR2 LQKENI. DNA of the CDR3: TGTGCCAGCTCACCGGGCCCAGGGGGAAACTATGGCTACACCTTC. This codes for CASSPGPGGNYGYTF.

For the CDR3, the DNA is TGTGCCAGCAGTTATTTAGTGACTAGCGGGAATGAGCAGTTCTTC. The encoded protein is CASSYLVTSGNEQFF. The chain is built from TRBV27 and TRBJ2-1; TRBD2 matches 10 bases. V lost 4 bases to trimming and J lost 7 bases; unmatched junction nucleotides: 7. Germline CDR1 and CDR2: MNHEY and SMNVEV (reference sequence). The CDR3 sequence is 15 residues long.

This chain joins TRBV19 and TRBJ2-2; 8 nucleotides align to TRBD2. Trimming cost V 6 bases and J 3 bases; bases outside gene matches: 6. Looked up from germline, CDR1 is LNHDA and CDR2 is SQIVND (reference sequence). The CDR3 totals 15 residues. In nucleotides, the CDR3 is TGTGCCAGTAGGACCGGGACTAGTGACACCGGGGAGCTGTTTTTT. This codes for CASRTGTSDTGELFF.

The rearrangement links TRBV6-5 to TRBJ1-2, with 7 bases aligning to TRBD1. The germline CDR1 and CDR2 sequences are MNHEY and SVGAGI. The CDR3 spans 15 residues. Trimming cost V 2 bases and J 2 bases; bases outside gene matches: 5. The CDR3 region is CASSYDLTGNYGYTF. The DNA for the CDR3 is TGTGCCAGCAGTTACGACCTGACAGGGAACTATGGCTACACCTTC.

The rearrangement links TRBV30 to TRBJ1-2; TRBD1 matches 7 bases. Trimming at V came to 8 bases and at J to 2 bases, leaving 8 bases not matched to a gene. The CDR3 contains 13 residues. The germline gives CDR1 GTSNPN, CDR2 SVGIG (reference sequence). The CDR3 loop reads CAGDSYLNYGYTF. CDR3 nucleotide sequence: TGTGCCGGGGACAGCTATCTCAACTATGGCTACACCTTC.

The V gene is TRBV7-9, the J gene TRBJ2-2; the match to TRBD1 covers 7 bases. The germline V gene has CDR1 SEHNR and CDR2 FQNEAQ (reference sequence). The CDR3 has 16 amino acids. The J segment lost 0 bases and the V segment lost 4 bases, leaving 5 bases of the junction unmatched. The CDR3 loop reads CASSSQGTANTGELFF. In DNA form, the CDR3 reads TGTGCCAGCAGCTCACAGGGGACCGCGAACACCGGGGAGCTGTTTTTT.

The CDR3 here is CATGGGGGETQYF. In DNA form, the CDR3 reads TGTGCCACGGGAGGCGGGGGCGGAGAGACCCAGTACTTC. The rearrangement joins TRBV5-5 to TRBJ2-5; D might be TRBD2 (7 bases). CDR3 length: 13 amino acids. Trimming cost V 9 bases and J 4 bases, with 16 bases left between them. The V gene's germline CDR1 is SGHKS and CDR2 YYEKEE (reference sequence).

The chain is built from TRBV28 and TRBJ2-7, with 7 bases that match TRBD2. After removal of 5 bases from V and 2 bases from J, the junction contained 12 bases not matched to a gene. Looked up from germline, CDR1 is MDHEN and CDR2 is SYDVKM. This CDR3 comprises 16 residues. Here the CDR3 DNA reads TGTGCCAGCAGTGCCAGGTCAGCGGGACTAACCTACGAGCAGTACTTC. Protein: CASSARSAGLTYEQYF.

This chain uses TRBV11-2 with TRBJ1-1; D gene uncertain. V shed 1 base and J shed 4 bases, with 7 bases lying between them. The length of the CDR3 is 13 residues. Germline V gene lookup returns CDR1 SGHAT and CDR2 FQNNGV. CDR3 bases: TGTGCCAGCAGCTTAGCCGAGGGCACTGAAGCTTTCTTT. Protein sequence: CASSLAEGTEAFF.

The CDR3 nucleotides are TGCGCCAGCGTCCCGATTACAGGGGTTCATGAGCAGTTCTTC. Translated: CASVPITGVHEQFF. The gene calls are TRBV5-1 and TRBJ2-1, with 7 bases matching TRBD1. Per germline, CDR1 SGHRS and CDR2 YFSETQ. The CDR3 totals 14 residues. V gave up 7 bases and J gave up 8 bases; unmatched junction bases: 12. The full variable domain, rest sourced from reference TRBV5-1 and TRBJ2-1, is KAGVTQTPRYLIKTRGQQVTLSCSPISGHRSVSWYQQTPGQGLQFLFEYFSETQRNKGNFPGRFSGRQFSNSRSEMNVSTLELGDSALYLCASVPITGVHEQFFGPGTRLTVL.

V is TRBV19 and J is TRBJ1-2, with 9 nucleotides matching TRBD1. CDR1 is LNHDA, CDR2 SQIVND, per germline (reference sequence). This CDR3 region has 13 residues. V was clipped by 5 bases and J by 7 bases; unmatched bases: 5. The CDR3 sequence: CASSLTGGRGYTF. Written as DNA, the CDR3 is TGTGCCAGTAGTCTCACAGGGGGCCGTGGCTACACCTTC.

The CDR3, as DNA: TGCGCCAGCAGCACCAGGACATCTTCCTACGAGCAGTACTTC. Its translation is CASSTRTSSYEQYF. The chain links TRBV5-1 to TRBJ2-7; D is possibly TRBD1 (5 bases). This CDR3 is 14 amino acids long. Per the germline V gene, CDR1 is SGHRS and CDR2 is YFSETQ. Trimming left V 4 bases short and J 1 base short, with 12 bases between.

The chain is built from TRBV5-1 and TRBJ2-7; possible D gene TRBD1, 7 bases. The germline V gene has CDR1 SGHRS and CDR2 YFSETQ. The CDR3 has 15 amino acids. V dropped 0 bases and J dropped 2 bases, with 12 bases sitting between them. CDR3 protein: CASSLAGGTAYEQYF. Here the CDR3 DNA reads TGCGCCAGCAGCTTGGCGGGCGGGACAGCCTACGAGCAGTACTTC.

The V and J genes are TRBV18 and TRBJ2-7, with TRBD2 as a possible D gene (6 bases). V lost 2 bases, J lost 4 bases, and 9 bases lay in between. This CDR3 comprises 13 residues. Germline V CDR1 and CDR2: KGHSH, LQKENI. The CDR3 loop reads CASSPSGDYEQYF. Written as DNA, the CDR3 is TGTGCCAGCTCACCATCGGGGGATTACGAGCAGTACTTC.

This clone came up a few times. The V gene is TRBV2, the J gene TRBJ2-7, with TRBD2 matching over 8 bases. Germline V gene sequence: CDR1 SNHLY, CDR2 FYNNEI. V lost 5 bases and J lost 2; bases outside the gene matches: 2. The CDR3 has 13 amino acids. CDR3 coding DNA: TGTGCCAGCAGTTGGCGGGAGGCCTACGAGCAGTACTTC. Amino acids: CASSWREAYEQYF.

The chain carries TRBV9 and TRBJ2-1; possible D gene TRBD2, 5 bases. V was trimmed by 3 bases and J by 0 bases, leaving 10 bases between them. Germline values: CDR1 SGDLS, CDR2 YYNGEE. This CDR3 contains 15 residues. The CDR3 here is CASSAGGLSYNEQFF. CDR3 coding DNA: TGTGCCAGCAGCGCAGGCGGGCTCTCCTACAATGAGCAGTTCTTC. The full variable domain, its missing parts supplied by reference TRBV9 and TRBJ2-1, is DSGVTQTPKHLITATGQRVTLRCSPRSGDLSVYWYQQSLDQGLQFLIQYYNGEERAKGNILERFSAQQFPDLHSELNLSSLELGDSALYFCASSAGGLSYNEQFFGPGTRLTVL.

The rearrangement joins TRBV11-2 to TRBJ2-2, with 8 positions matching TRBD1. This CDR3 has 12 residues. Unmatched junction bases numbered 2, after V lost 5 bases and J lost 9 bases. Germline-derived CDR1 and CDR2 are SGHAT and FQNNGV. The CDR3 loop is CASSRQGWELFF. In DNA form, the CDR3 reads TGTGCCAGCAGCCGACAGGGGTGGGAGCTGTTTTTT. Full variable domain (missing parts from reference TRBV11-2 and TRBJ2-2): EAGVAQSPRYKIIEKRQSVAFWCNPISGHATLYWYQQILGQGPKLLIQFQNNGVVDDSQLPKDRFSAERLKGVDSTLKIQPAKLEDSAVYLCASSRQGWELFFGEGSRLTVL.